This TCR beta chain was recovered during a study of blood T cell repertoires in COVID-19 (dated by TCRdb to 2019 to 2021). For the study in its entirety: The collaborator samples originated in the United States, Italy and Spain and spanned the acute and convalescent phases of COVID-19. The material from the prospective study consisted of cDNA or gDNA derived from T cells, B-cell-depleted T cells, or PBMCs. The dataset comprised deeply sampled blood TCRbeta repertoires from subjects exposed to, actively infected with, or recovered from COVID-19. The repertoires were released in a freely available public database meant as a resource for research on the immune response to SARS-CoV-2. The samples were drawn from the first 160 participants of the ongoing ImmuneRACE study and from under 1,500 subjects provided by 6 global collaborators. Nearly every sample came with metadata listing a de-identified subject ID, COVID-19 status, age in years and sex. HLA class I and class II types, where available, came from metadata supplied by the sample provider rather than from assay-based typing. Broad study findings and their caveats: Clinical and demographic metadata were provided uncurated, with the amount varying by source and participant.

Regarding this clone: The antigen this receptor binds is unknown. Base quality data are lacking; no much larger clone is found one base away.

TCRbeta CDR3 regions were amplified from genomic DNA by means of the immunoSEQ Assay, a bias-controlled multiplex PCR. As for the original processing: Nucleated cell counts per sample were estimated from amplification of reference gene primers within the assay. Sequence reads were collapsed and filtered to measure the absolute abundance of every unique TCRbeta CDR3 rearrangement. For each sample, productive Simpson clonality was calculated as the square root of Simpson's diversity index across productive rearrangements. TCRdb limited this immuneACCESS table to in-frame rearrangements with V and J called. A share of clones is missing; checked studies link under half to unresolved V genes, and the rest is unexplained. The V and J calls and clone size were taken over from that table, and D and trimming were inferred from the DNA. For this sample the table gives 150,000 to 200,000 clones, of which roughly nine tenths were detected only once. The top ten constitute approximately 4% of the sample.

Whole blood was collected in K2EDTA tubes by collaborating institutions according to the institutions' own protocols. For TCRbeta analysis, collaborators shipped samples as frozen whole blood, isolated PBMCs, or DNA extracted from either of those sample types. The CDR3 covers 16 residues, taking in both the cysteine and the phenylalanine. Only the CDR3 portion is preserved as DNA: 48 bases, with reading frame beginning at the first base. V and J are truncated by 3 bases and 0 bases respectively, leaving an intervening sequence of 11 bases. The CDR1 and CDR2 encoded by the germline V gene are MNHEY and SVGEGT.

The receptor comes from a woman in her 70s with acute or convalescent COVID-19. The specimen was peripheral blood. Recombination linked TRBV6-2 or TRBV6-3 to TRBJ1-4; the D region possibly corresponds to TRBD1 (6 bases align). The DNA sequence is TGTGCCAGCAGTTATAAGAAGGGGGCAACTAATGAAAAACTGTTTTTT. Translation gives CASSYKKGATNEKLFF.